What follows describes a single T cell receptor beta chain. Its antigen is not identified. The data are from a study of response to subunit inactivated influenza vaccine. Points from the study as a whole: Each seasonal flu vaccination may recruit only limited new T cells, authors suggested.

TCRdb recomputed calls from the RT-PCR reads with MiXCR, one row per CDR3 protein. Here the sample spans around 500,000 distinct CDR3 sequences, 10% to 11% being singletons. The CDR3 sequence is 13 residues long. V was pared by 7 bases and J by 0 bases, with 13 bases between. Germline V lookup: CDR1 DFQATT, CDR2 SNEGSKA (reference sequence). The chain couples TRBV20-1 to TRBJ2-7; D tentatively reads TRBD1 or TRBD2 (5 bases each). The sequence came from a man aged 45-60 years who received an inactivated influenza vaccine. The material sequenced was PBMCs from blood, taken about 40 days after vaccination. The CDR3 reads CSVSGPFSYEQYF. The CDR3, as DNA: TGCAGTGTTTCGGGACCATTCTCCTACGAGCAGTACTTC.